Listed below are T cell receptor beta chains from one sample, sequenced in a study of cytomegalovirus exposure and HLA in healthy donors. This table comes from immunoSEQ multiplex PCR, and its TCRdb copy is limited to in-frame clones, with some not included. The sample has 150,000 to 250,000 clones, roughly 85% seen once. Specimen: PBMCs. All receptors derive from a woman in her forties or fifties in good health and CMV-seronegative. The CDR3 runs from the conserved cysteine through the conserved F or W. The order of the fields is D gene, clone size, V gene, J gene, CDR3 protein, CDR3 DNA. A D gene is named only where the DNA matches it firmly. The listing skips clone size in some rows; elsewhere it reads once, few, many or a size class.

-	-	TRBV10-2	TRBJ2-3	CASSAGSDTQYF	TGCGCCAGCAGTGCGGGGTCAGATACGCAGTATTTT
-	-	TRBV7-8	TRBJ1-4	CASSLRDSTNEKLFF	TGTGCCAGCAGCTTACGGGACTCAACTAATGAAAAACTGTTTTTT
TRBD1	few	TRBV18	TRBJ2-5	CASSSGQEETQYF	TGTGCCAGCTCATCAGGACAGGAAGAGACCCAGTACTTC
-	once	TRBV18	TRBJ2-1	CASSPTERKEQFF	TGTGCCAGCTCACCAACTGAACGAAAAGAGCAGTTCTTC
TRBD2	-	TRBV11-2	TRBJ2-1	CASSYSTGLAEYNEQFF	TGTGCCAGCAGCTATAGTACCGGACTAGCAGAATACAATGAGCAGTTCTTC
-	-	TRBV11-2	TRBJ1-1	CASKFPGELDTEAFF	TGTGCCAGCAAGTTCCCAGGGGAGCTGGACACTGAAGCTTTCTTT
-	once	TRBV28	TRBJ1-2	CASRVSGNYGYTF	TGTGCCAGTCGAGTTTCGGGAAACTATGGCTACACCTTC
TRBD1	-	TRBV6-5	TRBJ1-2	CASSTGGGYGYTF	TGTGCCAGCAGCACAGGGGGTGGATATGGCTACACCTTC
-	-	TRBV2	TRBJ2-7	CASSRLRGEQYF	TGTGCCAGCAGTAGGCTGAGAGGGGAGCAGTACTTC
TRBD1	-	TRBV11-2	TRBJ2-7	CASSLDFRDSSYEQYF	TGTGCCAGCAGCTTAGACTTCCGGGACAGCTCCTACGAGCAGTACTTC
-	-	TRBV7-8	TRBJ2-2	CASSLAERSGELFF	TGTGCCAGCAGCTTAGCGGAGCGTTCCGGGGAGCTGTTTTTT
-	-	TRBV11-3	TRBJ2-5	CASSLGDFPQETQYF	TGTGCCAGCAGCTTAGGCGACTTCCCCCAAGAGACCCAGTACTTC
-	-	TRBV7-9	TRBJ2-7	CASSLLKSGSYEQYF	TGTGCCAGCAGCTTATTAAAAAGCGGGTCCTACGAGCAGTACTTC
-	few	TRBV5-6	TRBJ2-5	CASSFGGVKETQYF	TGTGCCAGCAGCTTCGGGGGAGTAAAAGAGACCCAGTACTTC
-	-	TRBV28	TRBJ2-7	CASSFRQTLYEQYF	TGTGCCAGCAGTTTTAGACAGACACTCTACGAGCAGTACTTC
-	-	TRBV21-1	TRBJ1-1	CASSKEGGYGEAFF	TGTGCCAGCAGCAAAGAGGGGGGGTATGGTGAAGCTTTCTTT
-	-	TRBV7-9	TRBJ2-1	CASSSTGVYNEQFF	TGTGCCAGCAGCTCCACCGGGGTCTACAATGAGCAGTTCTTC
-	few	TRBV27	TRBJ1-5	CASSSVFNQPQHF	TGTGCCAGCAGCTCTGTGTTCAATCAGCCCCAGCATTTT
TRBD1	few	TRBV30	TRBJ1-1	CAWSVRDSLSNTEAFF	TGTGCCTGGAGTGTACGGGACAGCCTTTCGAACACTGAAGCTTTCTTT
TRBD2	-	TRBV10-3	TRBJ2-7	CAISERVWGSGTPYEQYF	TGTGCCATCAGTGAGAGGGTTTGGGGTAGCGGGACCCCCTACGAGCAGTACTTC
-	-	TRBV6-5	TRBJ2-5	CASRSYPRETQYF	TGTGCCAGCAGGAGTTATCCCCGGGAGACCCAGTACTTC
TRBD1	-	TRBV6-1	TRBJ1-2	CASRGQGSNYGYTF	TGTGCCAGCAGGGGACAGGGCTCTAACTATGGCTACACCTTC
-	-	TRBV7-9	TRBJ2-7	CASSSGQTYEQYF	TGTGCCAGCAGCTCAGGACAGACCTACGAGCAGTACTTC
-	-	TRBV7-9	TRBJ1-1	CASSLAVGARDEAFF	TGTGCCAGCAGCTTAGCGGTTGGGGCCAGGGATGAAGCTTTCTTT
-	-	TRBV27	TRBJ1-5	CASSLGREDNQPQHF	TGTGCCAGCAGTTTGGGCAGGGAGGACAATCAGCCCCAGCATTTT
-	-	TRBV6-1	TRBJ1-5	CASSDLFSPGLGGQPQHF	TGTGCCAGCAGTGACTTATTTAGTCCGGGACTTGGTGGACAGCCCCAGCATTTT
TRBD1	-	TRBV19	TRBJ1-2	CASTRDSNYGYTF	TGTGCCAGCACACGGGACAGTAACTATGGCTACACCTTC
TRBD2	-	TRBV5-6	TRBJ2-5	CASSLSGSETQYF	TGTGCCAGCAGCCTAAGCGGGAGTGAGACCCAGTACTTC
-	-	TRBV30	TRBJ2-3	CAWSKRQFDTQYF	TGTGCCTGGAGTAAGAGGCAGTTCGATACGCAGTATTTT
TRBD1	-	TRBV10-2	TRBJ1-5	CASSESRTGGNQPQHF	TGCGCCAGCAGTGAGTCCCGGACAGGGGGGAATCAGCCCCAGCATTTT
-	-	TRBV7-3	TRBJ2-1	CASSLDLSSYNEQFF	TGTGCCAGCAGCTTAGACTTGAGCTCCTACAATGAGCAGTTCTTC
TRBD1	-	TRBV4-1	TRBJ1-2	CASSQDSSGGLVNGGYTF	TGCGCCAGCAGCCAAGATAGTTCAGGGGGGTTGGTTAATGGTGGCTACACCTTC
-	-	TRBV6-5	TRBJ1-3	CASSYSGGSGNTIYF	TGTGCCAGCAGTTACTCCGGGGGTTCTGGAAACACCATATATTTT
-	once	TRBV6-1	TRBJ1-5	CASWSGDYSNQPQHF	TGTGCCAGCTGGTCAGGGGACTATAGCAATCAGCCCCAGCATTTT
TRBD2	-	TRBV18	TRBJ2-7	CASSPRSSGAYEQYF	TGTGCCAGCTCACCACGTTCTAGCGGCGCCTACGAGCAGTACTTC
TRBD1	few	TRBV4-3	TRBJ2-1	CASSQGDRDLNEQFF	TGCGCCAGCAGCCAAGGGGACAGGGACTTGAATGAGCAGTTCTTC
-	once	TRBV18	TRBJ1-5	CASSLAEAANQPQHF	TGTGCCAGCTCCCTCGCCGAGGCAGCGAATCAGCCCCAGCATTTT
TRBD1	-	TRBV4-3	TRBJ1-6	CASSHAQGESYNSPLHF	TGCGCCAGCAGCCACGCACAGGGGGAATCCTATAATTCACCCCTCCACTTT
-	-	TRBV15	TRBJ2-1	CATSRPGRGGNNEQFF	TGTGCCACCAGCAGACCGGGCAGGGGTGGGAACAATGAGCAGTTCTTC
-	once	TRBV27	TRBJ2-7	CASWTRKYEQYF	TGTGCCTCGTGGACTCGGAAATACGAGCAGTACTTC
-	once	TRBV14	TRBJ2-5	CASSQDSRRETQYF	TGTGCCAGCAGCCAAGATTCTAGGCGGGAGACCCAGTACTTC
-	once	TRBV13	TRBJ2-7	CASSHLGEQYF	TGTGCCAGCAGCCACCTCGGGGAGCAGTACTTC
-	-	TRBV11-3	TRBJ2-7	CASSLSHSGSYEQYF	TGTGCCAGCAGCTTATCCCACAGTGGGTCCTACGAGCAGTACTTC
TRBD1	-	TRBV28	TRBJ2-5	CASSFPGQAFRDQYF	TGTGCCAGCAGCTTCCCGGGACAGGCGTTTCGAGACCAGTACTTC
-	once	TRBV11-2	TRBJ1-2	CASSSTTGRVVYGYTF	TGTGCCAGCAGCTCGACAACAGGGAGAGTAGTCTATGGCTACACCTTC
-	-	TRBV29-1	TRBJ2-3	CSVTGEGTDTQYF	TGCAGCGTTACGGGGGAGGGCACAGATACGCAGTATTTT
TRBD2	-	TRBV19	TRBJ2-1	CASRLLADSYNEQFF	TGTGCCAGTAGATTACTAGCGGATTCCTACAATGAGCAGTTCTTC
-	-	TRBV5-1	TRBJ1-2	CASSPGQGGYTF	TGCGCCAGCAGCCCAGGTCAGGGCGGCTACACCTTC
-	-	TRBV7-9	TRBJ1-2	CASSSSGTVSGGYTF	TGTGCCAGCAGCTCGTCCGGGACTGTTAGCGGTGGCTACACCTTC
TRBD1	once	TRBV28	TRBJ2-7	CASSSSGTGSYEQYF	TGTGCCAGCAGTTCCTCCGGGACAGGCTCCTACGAGCAGTACTTC
TRBD2	-	TRBV5-1	TRBJ2-1	CASSLVPGGDRNEQFF	TGCGCCAGCAGCTTGGTGCCGGGGGGTGATAGAAATGAGCAGTTCTTC
TRBD1	-	TRBV6-1	TRBJ2-1	CASSSQGAVYNEQFF	TGTGCCAGCAGTTCTCAGGGGGCAGTTTACAATGAGCAGTTCTTC
TRBD1	-	TRBV7-8	TRBJ1-1	CASSLRDRGQGTEAFF	TGTGCCAGCAGCTTAAGGGACAGGGGGCAAGGTACTGAAGCTTTCTTT
-	once	TRBV5-1	TRBJ1-5	CASSLTWGDSNQPQHF	TGCGCCAGCAGCTTAACCTGGGGGGATAGCAATCAGCCCCAGCATTTT
TRBD1	-	TRBV7-3	TRBJ2-7	CASSLTGANRGQSSYEQYF	TGTGCCAGCAGCTTAACGGGGGCCAACAGGGGGCAGAGCTCCTACGAGCAGTACTTC
TRBD2	few	TRBV7-9	TRBJ2-1	CASSSSGGRGNEQFF	TGTGCCAGCAGCTCTAGCGGAGGGAGGGGAAATGAGCAGTTCTTC